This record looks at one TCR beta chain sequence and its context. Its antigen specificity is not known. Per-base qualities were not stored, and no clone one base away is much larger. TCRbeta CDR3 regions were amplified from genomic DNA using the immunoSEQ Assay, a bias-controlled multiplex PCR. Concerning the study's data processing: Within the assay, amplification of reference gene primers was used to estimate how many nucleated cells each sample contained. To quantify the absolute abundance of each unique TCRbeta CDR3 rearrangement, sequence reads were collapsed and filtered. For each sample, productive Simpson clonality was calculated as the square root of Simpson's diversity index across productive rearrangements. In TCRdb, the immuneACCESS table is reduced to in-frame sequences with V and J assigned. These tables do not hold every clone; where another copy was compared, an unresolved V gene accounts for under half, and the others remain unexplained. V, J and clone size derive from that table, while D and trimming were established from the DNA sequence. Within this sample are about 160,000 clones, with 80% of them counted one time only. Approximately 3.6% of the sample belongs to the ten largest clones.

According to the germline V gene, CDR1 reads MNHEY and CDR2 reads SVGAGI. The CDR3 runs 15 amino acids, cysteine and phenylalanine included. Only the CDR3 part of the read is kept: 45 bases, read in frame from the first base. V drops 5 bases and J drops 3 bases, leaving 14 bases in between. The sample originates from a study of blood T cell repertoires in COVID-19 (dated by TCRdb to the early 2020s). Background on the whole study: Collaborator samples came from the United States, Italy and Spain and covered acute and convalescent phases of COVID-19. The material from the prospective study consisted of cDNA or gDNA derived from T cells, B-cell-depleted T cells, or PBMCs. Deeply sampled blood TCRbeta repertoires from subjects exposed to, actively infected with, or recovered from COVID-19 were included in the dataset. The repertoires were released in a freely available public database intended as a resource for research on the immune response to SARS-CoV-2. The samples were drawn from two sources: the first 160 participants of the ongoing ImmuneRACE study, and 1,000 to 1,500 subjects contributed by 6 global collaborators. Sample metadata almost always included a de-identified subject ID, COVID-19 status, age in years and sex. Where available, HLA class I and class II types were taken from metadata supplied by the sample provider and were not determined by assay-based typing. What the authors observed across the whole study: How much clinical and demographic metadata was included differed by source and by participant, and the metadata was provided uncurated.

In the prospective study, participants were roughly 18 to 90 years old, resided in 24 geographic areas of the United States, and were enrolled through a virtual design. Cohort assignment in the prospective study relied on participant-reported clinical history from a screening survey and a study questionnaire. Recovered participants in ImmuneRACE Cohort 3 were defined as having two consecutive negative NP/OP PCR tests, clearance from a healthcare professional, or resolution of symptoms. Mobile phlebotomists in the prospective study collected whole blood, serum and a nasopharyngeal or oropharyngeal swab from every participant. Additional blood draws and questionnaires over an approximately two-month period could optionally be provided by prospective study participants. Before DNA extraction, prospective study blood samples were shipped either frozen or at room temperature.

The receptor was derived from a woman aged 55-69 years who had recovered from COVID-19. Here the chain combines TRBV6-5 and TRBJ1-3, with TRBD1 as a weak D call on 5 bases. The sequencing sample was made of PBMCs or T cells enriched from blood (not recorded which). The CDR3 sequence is CASSRDGGYGNTIYF. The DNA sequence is TGTGCCAGCAGTCGGGACGGGGGGTATGGAAACACCATATATTTT.